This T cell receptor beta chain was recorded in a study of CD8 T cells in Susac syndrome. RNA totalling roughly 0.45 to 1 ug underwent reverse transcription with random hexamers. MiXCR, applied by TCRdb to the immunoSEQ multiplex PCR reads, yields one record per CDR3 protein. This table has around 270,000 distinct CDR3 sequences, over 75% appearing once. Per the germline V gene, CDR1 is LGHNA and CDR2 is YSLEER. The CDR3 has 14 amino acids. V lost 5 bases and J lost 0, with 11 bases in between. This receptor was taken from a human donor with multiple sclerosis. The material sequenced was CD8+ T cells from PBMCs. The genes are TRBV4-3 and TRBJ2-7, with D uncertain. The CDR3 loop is CASSSTTGSYEQYF. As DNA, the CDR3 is TGCGCCAGCAGCTCTACGACTGGCTCCTACGAGCAGTACTTC.